These 16 T cell receptor beta chains came from one sample sequenced in a study of human T cells and chemical hapten exposure (dated by TCRdb to the early 2020s). Library preparation employed RACE. TCRdb shows the sequencer as NextSeq 500. TCRdb cleaned the public reads at Q25 with fastp, built clones with MiXCR and kept in-frame beta chains. Each CDR3 protein appears once, grouped with its most common genes and DNA. The sample table contains roughly 180,000 distinct CDR3 sequences; only one count was recorded for around 20% of them. In total, the top ten clones hold about 7% of the sample. The time point label for this specimen denotes: patch test 1, 2 weeks after DPC sensitization. Reading the label with the study, this specimen's treatment or condition is: therapeutic diphenylcyclopropenone sensitization with weekly scalp DPC. The sequenced sample was whole blood, obtained in connection with sensitization to the hapten diphenylcyclopropenone (DPC). The source of these receptors is a woman aged 50 to 60 with alopecia areata. Some clones in this sample may be carry-over from other donors' samples.

This clonotype was seen ten or more times. The V and J genes are TRBV11-2 and TRBJ2-7; maybe TRBD1 (6 bases). Trimming took off 7 bases at V and 4 bases at J, with 11 bases between the two ends. Per the germline V gene, CDR1 is SGHAT and CDR2 is FQNNGV. CDR3 length: 12 residues. The CDR3 bases are TGTGCCAGCAAGGGCAGGGGATACGAGCAGTACTTC. It is translated as CASKGRGYEQYF.

This clonotype turned up a few times. The chain recombines TRBV20-1 with TRBJ2-3, with D possibly matching TRBD1 (5 bases). Germline V gives CDR1 DFQATT, CDR2 SNEGSKA (reference sequence). V dropped 3 bases and J dropped 0 bases, with 7 bases sitting between them. The CDR3 consists of 13 residues. The CDR3: CSASRQSTDTQYF. The CDR3 DNA reads TGCAGTGCTAGCCGACAGAGCACAGATACGCAGTATTTT.

This clonotype has ten or more counts. CDR3 nucleotides: TGTGCCAGCAGCTTGCTGGGGGCGGGAGTGGGGAATGAGCAGTTCTTC. This encodes CASSLLGAGVGNEQFF. This chain links TRBV7-9 with TRBJ2-1; perhaps TRBD2 as D (7 bases). This CDR3 has 16 residues. V was pared by 3 bases and J by 7 bases, with 19 bases between. CDR1 SEHNR and CDR2 FQNEAQ come from the germline V gene (reference sequence).

This clonotype was observed a handful of times. The chain couples TRBV12-3 or TRBV12-4 to TRBJ2-7; D may correspond to TRBD1 or TRBD2 (5 bases each). This CDR3 spans 13 amino acids. Trimming took off 8 bases at V and 5 bases at J, with 16 bases between the two ends. The CDR3: CASLKGSRNEQYF. The CDR3 DNA reads TGTGCCAGCCTGAAGGGGAGTAGGAACGAGCAGTACTTC.

This chain links TRBV20-1 with TRBJ1-6; D call uncertain. The germline gives CDR1 DFQATT, CDR2 SNEGSKA (reference sequence). This CDR3 has 14 residues. Trimming took off 5 bases at V and 8 bases at J, with 16 bases between the two ends. The CDR3 nucleotides are TGCAGTGCTTCCGGACCAGACGGTGATTCACCCCTCCACTTT. Protein sequence: CSASGPDGDSPLHF.

This clonotype was found a few times. The rearrangement joins TRBV12-3 or TRBV12-4 to TRBJ2-2; D possibly corresponds to TRBD2 (5 bases). V shed 5 bases and J shed 2 bases, with 15 bases lying between them. The CDR3 is made up of 16 amino acids. CDR3 coding DNA: TGTGCCAGCAGTGTCGGAGGACGGCGAAACACCGGGGAGCTGTTTTTT. Protein: CASSVGGRRNTGELFF.

This clonotype was counted only a few times. The genes are TRBV9 and TRBJ2-7; 7 positions match TRBD1. The ends lost 8 bases at V and 2 bases at J; junction bases unmatched: 10. CDR3 size: 14 residues. Germline V gives CDR1 SGDLS, CDR2 YYNGEE. The DNA of the CDR3 is TGTGCCAGTTCAACCGGGACAGAGACCTACGAGCAGTACTTC. It codes for CASSTGTETYEQYF.

The chain recombines TRBV11-3 with TRBJ1-5, with a weak D call TRBD1 (6 bases). The length of the CDR3 is 17 residues. Trimming took 3 bases from V and 2 from J, leaving 17 bases between them. Per germline, CDR1 SGHNT and CDR2 YENEEA. CDR3 sequence (DNA): TGTGCCAGCAGCTTCTTCGACAGGTCGTGTGGCAATCAGCCCCAGCATTTT. Its translation: CASSFFDRSCGNQPQHF.

The V call is TRBV29-1, the J call TRBJ1-2, with D unresolved. The CDR3 spans 12 residues. Trimming took off 7 bases at V and 4 bases at J, with 13 bases between the two ends. Germline lookup yields CDR1 SQVTM and CDR2 ANQGSEA. The CDR3 loop is CSALEASYGYTF. The CDR3 DNA is TGCAGCGCCCTGGAGGCCTCCTATGGCTACACCTTC.

V and J are TRBV27 and TRBJ2-1; D unclear. This CDR3 is built from 14 residues. The germline gives CDR1 MNHEY, CDR2 SMNVEV (reference sequence). V lost 5 bases and J 6 bases, leaving 14 bases between the germline ends. This chain's CDR3 is CASSPGFRLNEQFF. The CDR3 DNA reads TGTGCCAGCAGTCCCGGGTTCAGACTCAATGAGCAGTTCTTC.

This clonotype was detected only a few times. Written as DNA, the CDR3 is TGCAGCGTTGGACAGGGGGCTTTTGGAACTGAAGCTTTCTTT. Its protein is CSVGQGAFGTEAFF. The genes are TRBV29-1 and TRBJ1-1, with 10 bases aligning to TRBD1. V was clipped by 4 bases and J by 5 bases; unmatched bases: 7. Per germline, CDR1 SQVTM and CDR2 ANQGSEA. The CDR3 is 14 amino acids.

The CDR3 nucleotides are TGTGCCAGCAACATACGAGTGGATACGCAGTATTTT. Its translation is CASNIRVDTQYF. The chain joins TRBV2 to TRBJ2-3; D is unclear. The V gene's germline CDR1 is SNHLY and CDR2 FYNNEI. The V end was cut by 7 bases, the J end by 6 bases, with 11 bases between. This CDR3 comprises 12 residues.

This clonotype has just a few counts. The J gene is TRBJ1-1, the V gene TRBV7-2, with a possible D match to TRBD1 (6 bases). The CDR3 contains 14 residues. V lost 6 bases and J 4 bases, leaving 15 bases between the germline ends. Germline values: CDR1 SGHTA, CDR2 FQGNSA. CDR3 nucleotides: TGTGCCAGCAGTTTCGACAGGCTGGCCACTGAAGCTTTCTTT. This encodes CASSFDRLATEAFF.

This clonotype is termed medium-sized (0.01 to 0.1%). This chain joins TRBV5-5 and TRBJ2-7; D perhaps matches TRBD1 (6 bases). The germline V gene encodes CDR1 SGHKS and CDR2 YYEKEE (reference sequence). The CDR3 runs to 14 residues. The ends were cut back, 5 bases at V and 2 bases at J, with 14 bases in the middle. The CDR3 sequence is CASSLGRGPYEQYF. DNA for the CDR3: TGTGCCAGCAGTTTAGGCAGGGGACCCTACGAGCAGTACTTC.

This clonotype was picked up a small number of times. The chain employs TRBV4-2 and TRBJ1-3; D remains ambiguous. Germline V gene sequence: CDR1 LGHNA, CDR2 YNFKEQ. This CDR3 has 15 amino acids. Trimming cost V 1 base and J 2 bases, with 9 bases left between them. The CDR3 spells CASSQVPAPGNTIYF. CDR3 sequence (DNA): TGTGCCAGCAGCCAAGTTCCAGCTCCTGGAAACACCATATATTTT.

The chain uses TRBV7-2 and TRBJ2-7, with D perhaps matching TRBD2 (5 bases). Germline V gene lookup returns CDR1 SGHTA and CDR2 FQGNSA. V shed 3 bases and J shed 6 bases, with 12 bases lying between them. This CDR3 is 13 amino acids long. CDR3 residues: CASSFRGGFEQYF. CDR3 sequence (DNA): TGTGCCAGCAGCTTCCGTGGAGGCTTCGAGCAGTACTTC.